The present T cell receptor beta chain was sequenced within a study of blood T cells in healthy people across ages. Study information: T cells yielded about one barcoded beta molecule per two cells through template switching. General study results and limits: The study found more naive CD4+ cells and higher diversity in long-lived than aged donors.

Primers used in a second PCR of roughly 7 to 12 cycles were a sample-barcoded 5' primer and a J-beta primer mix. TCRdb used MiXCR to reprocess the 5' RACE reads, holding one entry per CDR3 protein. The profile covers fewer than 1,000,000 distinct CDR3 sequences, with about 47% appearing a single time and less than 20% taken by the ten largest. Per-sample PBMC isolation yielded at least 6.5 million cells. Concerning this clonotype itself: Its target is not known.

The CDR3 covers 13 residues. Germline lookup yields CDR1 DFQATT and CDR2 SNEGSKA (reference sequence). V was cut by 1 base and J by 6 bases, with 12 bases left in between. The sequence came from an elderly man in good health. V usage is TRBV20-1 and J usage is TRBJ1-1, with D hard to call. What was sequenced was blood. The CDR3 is CSARANLLPEAFF. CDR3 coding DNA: TGCAGTGCTAGAGCCAATCTACTTCCTGAAGCTTTCTTT.